These 5 T cell receptor beta chains came from one sample sequenced in a study of OX40 agonist ivuxolimab in advanced cancers. TCRdb's table, derived via immunoSEQ multiplex PCR, lists solely in-frame clones and lacks some. In the table there are about 51,000 clones, about 80% of which are singletons. Here the sequenced sample was CD4+ or CD8+ T cells sorted from blood, taken in a trial of the OX40 agonist ivuxolimab. These receptors were taken from an adult with an advanced solid tumor such as melanoma, head and neck, liver or kidney cancer.

The chain is built from TRBV7-2 and TRBJ1-2; 10 nucleotides match TRBD1. With 5 bases clipped from V and 4 bases from J, the junction kept 13 bases outside the gene matches. This CDR3 spans 17 amino acids. In germline, CDR1 is SGHTA, CDR2 FQGNSA. The chain's CDR3 is CASSPPVGTGVRYGYTF. The CDR3 DNA is TGTGCCAGCAGCCCCCCAGTGGGGACAGGGGTTCGCTATGGCTACACCTTC.

This sequence joins TRBV5-1 and TRBJ2-4, with 9 positions matching TRBD1. The CDR3 is made up of 15 amino acids. Germline lookup yields CDR1 SGHRS and CDR2 YFSETQ. Losses at the gene ends were 7 bases for V and 2 bases for J; bases not matched to a gene: 7. CDR3 amino acids: CASRRQGDTKNIQYF. The CDR3 DNA is TGCGCCAGCCGCAGACAGGGGGATACCAAAAACATTCAGTACTTC.

The chain recombines TRBV15 with TRBJ2-1; D possibly matches TRBD1 or TRBD2 (5 bases each). V was cut by 8 bases and J by 4 bases, with 12 bases left in between. CDR3 length equals 13 residues. The V gene's germline CDR1 is LNHNV and CDR2 YYDKDF (reference sequence). The chain's CDR3 is CATAGTAYNEQFF. CDR3 DNA: TGTGCCACCGCCGGGACGGCATACAATGAGCAGTTCTTC.

This chain connects TRBV27 to TRBJ2-1, with TRBD2 matching 12 bases. Germline V gives CDR1 MNHEY, CDR2 SMNVEV (reference sequence). V gave up 6 bases and J gave up 5 bases; unmatched junction bases: 8. CDR3 length equals 16 residues. The DNA of the CDR3 is TGTGCCAGCAGCCGAGGACTAGCGGGGCGAAACAATGAGCAGTTCTTC. Amino acid sequence: CASSRGLAGRNNEQFF.

This chain links TRBV19 with TRBJ1-5; D gene unclear. Trimming pared 4 bases from V and 5 bases from J, leaving 9 bases between. Germline CDR1 LNHDA, CDR2 SQIVND (reference sequence). The CDR3 runs 13 residues. CDR3 DNA sequence: TGTGCCAGTAGTACCTGGACGGATCAGCCCCAGCATTTT. Its translation: CASSTWTDQPQHF.